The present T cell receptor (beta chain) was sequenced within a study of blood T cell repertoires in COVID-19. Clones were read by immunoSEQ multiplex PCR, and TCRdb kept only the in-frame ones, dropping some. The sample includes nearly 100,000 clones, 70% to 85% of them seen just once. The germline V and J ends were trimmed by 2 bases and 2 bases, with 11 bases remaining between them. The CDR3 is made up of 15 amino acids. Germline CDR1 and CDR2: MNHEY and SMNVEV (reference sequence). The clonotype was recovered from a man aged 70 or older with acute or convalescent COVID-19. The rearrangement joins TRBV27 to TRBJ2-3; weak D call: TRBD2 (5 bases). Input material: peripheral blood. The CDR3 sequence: CASSLKPADTDTQYF. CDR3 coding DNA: TGTGCCAGCAGTTTAAAACCAGCGGACACAGATACGCAGTATTTT.